This T cell receptor beta chain was identified in a study of OX40 agonist ivuxolimab in advanced cancers. Across the whole study: As their treatment, patients were administered ivuxolimab, an agonistic anti-OX40 (CD134) antibody. Patients treated during dose escalation were battling hepatocellular carcinoma, melanoma, renal cell or head and neck cancer. Therapy given before enrollment (anti-PD-1, anti-PD-L1 or anti-CTLA-4) was allowed, and roughly 42% had some.

V shed 4 bases and J 7 bases; nucleotides not matched to a gene: 6. This CDR3 has 14 residues. In germline, CDR1 is LGHNA, CDR2 YNFKEQ. TCRdb keeps only in-frame clones here, not all; method: immunoSEQ multiplex PCR. The sample contains around 60,000 clones, around 91% of which appear only once. This chain joins TRBV4-2 and TRBJ1-5; the match to TRBD1 covers 8 bases. This receptor was obtained from an adult with an advanced solid tumor such as melanoma, head and neck, liver or kidney cancer. Specimen: CD4+ or CD8+ T cells sorted from blood, collected in a trial of the OX40 agonist ivuxolimab. The CDR3 region is CASSPWTGSQPQHF. DNA of the CDR3: TGTGCCAGCAGCCCCTGGACAGGGAGCCAGCCCCAGCATTTT.